This T cell receptor beta chain was retrieved from a study of blood T cell repertoires in COVID-19. Study details: Acute and convalescent COVID-19 specimens originated in the United States, Italy and Spain.

In the source study's methods: For nucleated cells, counts were estimated from reference gene primer amplification. The protocol was immunoSEQ multiplex PCR, while the TCRdb copy is restricted to in-frame clones and leaves out a portion. Clonal size and the V and J genes are those of that table, whereas D and trimming came from the DNA. The table records 200,000 or so clones, around 80% of them present only once. J was trimmed by 8 bases and V by 3 bases; bases with no gene match: 5. Germline V CDR1 and CDR2: SGHVS, FQNEAQ. The CDR3 contains 14 residues. The chain couples TRBV7-8 to TRBJ2-1, with TRBD1 matching over 9 bases. Source material: peripheral blood. The clonotype comes from a human donor with acute or convalescent COVID-19. The donor label of this sample is uncertain. Here the CDR3 DNA reads TGTGCCAGCAGCTTTTCGACAGGGGGGCATGAGCAGTTCTTC. This gives the protein CASSFSTGGHEQFF. The variable domain in full, completed from reference TRBV7-8 and TRBJ2-1, reads GAGVSQSPRYKVAKRGQDVALRCDPISGHVSLFWYQQALGQGPEFLTYFQNEAQLDKSGLPSDRFFAERPEGSVSTLKIQRTQQEDSAVYLCASSFSTGGHEQFFGPGTRLTVL.